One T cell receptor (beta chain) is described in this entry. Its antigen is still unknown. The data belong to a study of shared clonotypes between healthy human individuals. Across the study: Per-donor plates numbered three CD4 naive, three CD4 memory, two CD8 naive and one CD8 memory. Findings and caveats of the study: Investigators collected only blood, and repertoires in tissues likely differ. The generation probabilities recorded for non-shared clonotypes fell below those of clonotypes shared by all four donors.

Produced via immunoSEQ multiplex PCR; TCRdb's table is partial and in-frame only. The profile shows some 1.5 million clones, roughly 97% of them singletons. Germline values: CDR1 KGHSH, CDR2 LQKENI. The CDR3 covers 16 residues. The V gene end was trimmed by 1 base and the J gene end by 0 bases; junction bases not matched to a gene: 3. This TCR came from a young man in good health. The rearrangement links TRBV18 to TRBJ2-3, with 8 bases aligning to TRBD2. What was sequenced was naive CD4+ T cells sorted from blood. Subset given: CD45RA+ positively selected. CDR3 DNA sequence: TGTGCCAGCTCACCACGCTCTAGCGGGAGCACAGATACGCAGTATTTT. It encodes CASSPRSSGSTDTQYF. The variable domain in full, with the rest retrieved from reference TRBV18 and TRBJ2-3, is NAGVMQNPRHLVRRRGQEARLRCSPMKGHSHVYWYRQLPEEGLKFMVYLQKENIIDESGMPKERFSAEFPKEGPSILRIQQVVRGDSAAYFCASSPRSSGSTDTQYFGPGTRLTVL.